This TCR beta chain was profiled in a study of blood T cell repertoires in COVID-19. About the research overall: Spain, Italy and the United States supplied samples that represented acute and convalescent COVID-19. PBMCs, B-cell-depleted T cells, or T cells were the source of the cDNA or gDNA that made up the material.

Per the authors' pipeline: Amplified reference gene primers provided the basis for estimating nucleated cell counts. Libraries were prepared by immunoSEQ multiplex PCR; TCRdb keeps only in-frame clonotypes and omits some of them. V and J calls and clone size come straight from that table; D and trimming were deduced from the DNA. The sample carries over 140,000 clones, about 86% recorded once. V was cut by 3 bases and J by 7 bases, with 10 bases left in between. The CDR3 consists of 14 residues. CDR1 is SGHVS and CDR2 is FNYEAQ in the germline V gene. The sequencing sample was made of peripheral blood. The TCR sequence derives from a woman aged 60-75 years with acute or convalescent COVID-19. The chain is built from TRBV7-6 and TRBJ1-6; the D gene is possibly TRBD1 (6 bases). In DNA, the CDR3 is TGTGCCAGCAGCTTGACAGGTCTCAATTCACCCCTCCACTTT. Its translation is CASSLTGLNSPLHF.